The T cell receptor (beta chain) described here comes from a study of blood T cell repertoires in COVID-19. On the study more broadly: Acute-phase and convalescent COVID-19 samples originated in the United States, Italy and Spain. The analysed material was cDNA or gDNA that came from T cells, B-cell-depleted T cells, or PBMCs.

The V end lost 0 bases, the J end lost 4 bases, and 13 bases lay between the germline ends. Germline V gene data show CDR1 as SGDLS and CDR2 as YYNGEE. This CDR3 contains 15 residues. In the source study's methods: Reference gene primer amplification in the assay estimated nucleated cell counts. Method: immunoSEQ multiplex PCR; TCRdb's copy keeps in-frame clones and lacks some. V and J calls and clone size are as listed in that table; D and trimming were resolved from the DNA. The sample lists about 64,000 clones; about 86% were seen once. This chain joins TRBV9 and TRBJ1-1; D is undetermined. The receptor was derived from a man aged 35 to 55 with acute or convalescent COVID-19. The sequenced sample consisted of peripheral blood. The CDR3 nucleotides read TGTGCCAGCAGCGTAGCTGGAACGGGAAGCACTGAAGCTTTCTTT. It encodes CASSVAGTGSTEAFF.